Below, one T cell receptor beta chain is given with its context. What antigen it recognizes has not been identified. The input lacks base qualities; no much larger clone sits a single base away. The source of the sample is a study of shared clonotypes between healthy human individuals (dated by TCRdb to the early 2020s). Concerning the study at large: The cohort included three men and a couple of women between 18 and 49 years of age. For each donor, CD4 naive and CD4 memory were each run on three plates, CD8 naive on two plates, and CD8 memory on one plate. Blood TCR repertoires of about 5 healthy adults were deeply sequenced to estimate repertoire size and the extent of clonotype sharing between individuals. To increase sequencing depth and limit assay-specific biases, TCR repertoire library preparation and sequencing were carried out by different laboratories using diverse techniques. Between about 0.8 and 8.9 billion PBMCs per donor were obtained by leukapheresis.

Per the germline V gene (reference sequence), LNHDA is the CDR1 and SQIVND is the CDR2. Trimming removed 6 bases from V and 0 bases from J, leaving 9 bases between the germline ends. The CDR3 goes from the cysteine to the phenylalanine over 15 residues. Just CDR3 DNA is preserved here, 45 bases in frame from base 1. The donors were healthy, HIV-negative adults who had no recently reported acute infections or vaccinations. Only Caucasian adults living in Nashville, Tennessee, USA were represented among the donors. CD4+ T cells were enriched by magnetic negative selection, after which naive cells were positively selected on CD45RA and the negative fraction was taken as the memory subset. After blood collection by leukapheresis, PBMCs were isolated using Ficoll-Histopaque density gradient centrifugation and then cryopreserved in the vapor phase of liquid nitrogen. Analytical flow cytometry was used to check the purity and quantity of each magnetically sorted T cell population. Genomic DNA was isolated from every sorted fraction and measured by UV absorbance on a Nanodrop 2000c.

Using the deep immunoSEQ assay, multiplex PCR amplified TCR CDR3 regions from genomic DNA. Extracted genomic DNA from each cell subset was distributed evenly across all wells of several immunoSEQ 96-well plates, and each plate was treated as a replicate. Each replicate PCR for sorted subsets received approximately 220 ng genomic DNA, equal to roughly 30,000 T cell genomes. Purified libraries were measured with a Qubit 3.0 fluorometer, size-checked on a Bioanalyzer 2100, and measured again with the KAPA Library Quantification kit. A separate single-read 150-cycle Illumina NextSeq 550 flow cell was used to sequence each immunoSEQ 96-well plate. Processing in the source paper ran as follows. The immunoSEQ output contained only junctional sequences without quality scores, so filtering could not match that applied to full-length reads. To assign V/J genes and CDR3, sequences were annotated against IMGT germline references using PyIR, a Python wrapper for IgBLAST v1.9. Reads were removed for weak V/J assignments (E-value above 1e-6), missing CDR3, stop codons, out-of-frame junctions, or ambiguous translated residues. V3J clonotypes were defined as sequences sharing an identical inferred V gene, J gene, and CDR3 amino acid sequence. To compute the percentage overlap between repertoires, the number of shared unique clonotypes was divided by the size of the smaller repertoire. Repertoire richness was assessed with RTK rarefaction, the Chao1 estimator, and Recon v2.1 estimates of unobserved clonotypes. Generation probabilities for all TCRbeta clonotypes obtained by the gDNA method from a handful of donors were computed using OLGA. TCRdb's version of the immuneACCESS table is confined to in-frame rearrangements and falls short of the full clone set. An unresolved V gene accounts for under half of the shortfall where checked; the remainder is of unknown origin. V and J calls and clone size follow that table, whereas D and trimming were derived from the DNA. This sample holds millions of clones; 90% to 95% were observed only once. The ten most abundant clones make up over 0.12% of the sample.

Broader findings and caveats from the paper: Compared with non-shared clonotypes, clonotypes shared by all four sorted-subset donors had higher generation probabilities. Because the study included a small number of donors, the genetic and exposure-history diversity represented was limited. Based on pairwise subsampling, the degree of clonotype sharing among donors was expected to be affected by sequencing depth. About 5% of naive CD4, 3.5% of naive CD8, approximately 2% of memory CD4, and 0.4% of memory CD8 clonotypes were shared across a few donors. Larger estimated clonotype richness was generally found for naive subsets than for memory subsets. Rarefaction of sorted-subset datasets indicated incomplete sequencing despite the large sequencing depth. Sampling was restricted to blood, and TCR repertoires in tissues likely differ from the TCR repertoires found in blood.

Recombination joined TRBV19 with TRBJ1-6; the D gene assignment is ambiguous. The clonotype was recovered from a man aged 18 to 29 in good health. Specimen: naive CD4+ T cells sorted from blood. In light of the paper, this sample's cell subset or site label describes: CD45RA+ positively selected. The CDR3 is CASSLSGSYNSPLHF. The base sequence is TGTGCCAGTAGCTTATCGGGCTCCTATAATTCACCCCTCCACTTT.